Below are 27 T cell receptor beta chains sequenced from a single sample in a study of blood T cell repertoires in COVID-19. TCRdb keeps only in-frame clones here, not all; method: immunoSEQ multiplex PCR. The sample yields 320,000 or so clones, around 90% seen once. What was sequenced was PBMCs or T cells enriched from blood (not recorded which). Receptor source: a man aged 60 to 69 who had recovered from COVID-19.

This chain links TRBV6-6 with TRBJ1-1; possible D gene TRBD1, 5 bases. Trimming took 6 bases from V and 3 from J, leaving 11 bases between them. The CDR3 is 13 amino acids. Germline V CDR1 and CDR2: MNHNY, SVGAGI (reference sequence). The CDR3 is CASSPLTDTEAFF. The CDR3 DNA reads TGTGCCAGCAGCCCCCTGACAGACACTGAAGCTTTCTTT.

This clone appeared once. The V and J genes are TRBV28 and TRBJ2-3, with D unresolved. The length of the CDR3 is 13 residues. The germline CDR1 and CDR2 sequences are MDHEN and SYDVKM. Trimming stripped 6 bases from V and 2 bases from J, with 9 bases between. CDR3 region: CASSRVPTDTQYF. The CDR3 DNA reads TGTGCCAGCAGCCGGGTGCCCACAGATACGCAGTATTTT.

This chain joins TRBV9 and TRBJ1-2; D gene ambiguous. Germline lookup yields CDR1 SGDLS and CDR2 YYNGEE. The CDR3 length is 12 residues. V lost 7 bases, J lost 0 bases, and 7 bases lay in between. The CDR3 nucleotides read TGTGCCAGCGGCCCCCCTAACTATGGCTACACCTTC. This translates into CASGPPNYGYTF.

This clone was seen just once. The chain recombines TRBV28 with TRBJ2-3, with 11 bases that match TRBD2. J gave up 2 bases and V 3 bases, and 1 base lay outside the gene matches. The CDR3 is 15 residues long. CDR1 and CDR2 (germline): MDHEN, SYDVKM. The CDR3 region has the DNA TGTGCCAGCAGTTTGACTAGCGGGACCACAGATACGCAGTATTTT. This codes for CASSLTSGTTDTQYF.

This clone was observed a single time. The CDR3 DNA reads TGTGCCACCAGTGATAGCCTAGCGGCAGGGGAAAGCTCTGGGGCCAACGTCCTGACTTTC. Translated, it gives CATSDSLAAGESSGANVLTF. The chain couples TRBV24-1 to TRBJ2-6, with a weak D call TRBD2 (7 bases). The CDR3 loop spans 20 amino acids. Germline V gives CDR1 KGHDR, CDR2 SFDVKD. Trimming removed 3 bases from V and 0 bases from J, with 20 bases in between.

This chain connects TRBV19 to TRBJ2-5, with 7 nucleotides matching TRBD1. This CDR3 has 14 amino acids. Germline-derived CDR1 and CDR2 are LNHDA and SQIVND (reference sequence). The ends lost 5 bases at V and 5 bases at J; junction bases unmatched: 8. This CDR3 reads CASSEDRVRETQYF. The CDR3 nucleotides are TGTGCCAGTAGTGAAGACAGGGTTCGGGAGACCCAGTACTTC.

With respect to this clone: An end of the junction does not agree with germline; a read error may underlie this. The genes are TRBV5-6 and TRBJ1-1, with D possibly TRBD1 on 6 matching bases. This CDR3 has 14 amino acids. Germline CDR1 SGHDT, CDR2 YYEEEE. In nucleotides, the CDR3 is TGCGCCAGCAGCTTTCCGGGACAACAATACGAAGCTTTCTTT. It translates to CASSFPGQQYEAFF.

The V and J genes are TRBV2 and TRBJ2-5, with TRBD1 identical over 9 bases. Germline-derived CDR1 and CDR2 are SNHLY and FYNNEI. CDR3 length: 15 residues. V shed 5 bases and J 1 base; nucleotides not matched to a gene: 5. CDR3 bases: TGTGCCAGCAGTAGACAGGGGGTGGGCCAAGAGACCCAGTACTTC. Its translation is CASSRQGVGQETQYF.

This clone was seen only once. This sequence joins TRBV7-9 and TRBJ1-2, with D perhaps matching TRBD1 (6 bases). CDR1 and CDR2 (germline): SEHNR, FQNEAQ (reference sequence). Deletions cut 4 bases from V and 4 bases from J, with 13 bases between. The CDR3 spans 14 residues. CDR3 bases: TGTGCCAGCAGCTCCTTACAGGGATCCTATGGCTACACCTTC. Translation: CASSSLQGSYGYTF.

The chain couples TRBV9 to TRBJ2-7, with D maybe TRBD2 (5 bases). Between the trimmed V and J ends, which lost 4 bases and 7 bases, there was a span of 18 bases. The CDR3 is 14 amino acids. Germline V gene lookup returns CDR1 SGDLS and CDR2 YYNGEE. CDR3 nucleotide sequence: TGTGCCAGCAGCCCCGAAATTGGGCTAGCTGAGCAGTACTTC. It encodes CASSPEIGLAEQYF.

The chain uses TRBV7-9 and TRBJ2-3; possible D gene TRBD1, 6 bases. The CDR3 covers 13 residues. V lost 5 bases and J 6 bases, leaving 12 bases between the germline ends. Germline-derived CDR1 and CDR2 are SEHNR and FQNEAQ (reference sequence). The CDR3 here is CASSLRGVDTQYF. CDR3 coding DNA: TGTGCCAGCAGCCTCAGGGGAGTGGATACGCAGTATTTT.

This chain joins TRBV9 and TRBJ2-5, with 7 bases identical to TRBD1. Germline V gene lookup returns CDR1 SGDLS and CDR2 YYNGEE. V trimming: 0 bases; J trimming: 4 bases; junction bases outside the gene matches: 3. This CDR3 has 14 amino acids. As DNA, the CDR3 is TGTGCCAGCAGCGTAGTGGCAGGGGGAGAGACCCAGTACTTC. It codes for CASSVVAGGETQYF.

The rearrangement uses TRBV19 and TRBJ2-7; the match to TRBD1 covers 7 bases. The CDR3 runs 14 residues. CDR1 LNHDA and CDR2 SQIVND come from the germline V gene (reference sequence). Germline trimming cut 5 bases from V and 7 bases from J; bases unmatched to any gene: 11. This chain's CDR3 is CASSGRQGMGEQYF. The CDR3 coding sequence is TGTGCCAGTAGTGGTCGACAGGGAATGGGTGAGCAGTACTTC.

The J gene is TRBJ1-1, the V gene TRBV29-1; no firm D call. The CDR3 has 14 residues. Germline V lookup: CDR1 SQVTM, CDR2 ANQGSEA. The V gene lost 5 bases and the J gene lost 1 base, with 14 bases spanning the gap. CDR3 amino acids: CSVRRDQQNTEAFF. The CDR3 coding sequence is TGCAGCGTTAGACGGGATCAGCAGAACACTGAAGCTTTCTTT.

CDR3 nucleotide sequence: TGTGCCAGCAGTTTCGTAGCGGAGTACCAAGAGACCCAGTACTTC. This gives the protein CASSFVAEYQETQYF. V usage is TRBV6-5 and J usage is TRBJ2-5; weak D call: TRBD2 (6 bases). Germline V gives CDR1 MNHEY, CDR2 SVGAGI. CDR3 size: 15 residues. Trimming stripped 4 bases from V and 0 bases from J, with 12 bases between.

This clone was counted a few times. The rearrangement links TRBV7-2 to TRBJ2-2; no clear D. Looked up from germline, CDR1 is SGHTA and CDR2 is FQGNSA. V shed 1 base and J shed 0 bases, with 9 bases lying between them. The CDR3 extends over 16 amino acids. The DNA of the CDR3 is TGTGCCAGCAGCTTAGGTCTCTCCGCGAACACCGGGGAGCTGTTTTTT. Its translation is CASSLGLSANTGELFF.

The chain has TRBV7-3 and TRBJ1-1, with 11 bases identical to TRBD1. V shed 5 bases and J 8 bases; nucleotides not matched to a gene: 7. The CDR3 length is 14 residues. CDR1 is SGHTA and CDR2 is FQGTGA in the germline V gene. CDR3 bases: TGTGCCAGCAGCCCATCCGGGACAGGGGGGGAAGCTTTCTTT. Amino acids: CASSPSGTGGEAFF.

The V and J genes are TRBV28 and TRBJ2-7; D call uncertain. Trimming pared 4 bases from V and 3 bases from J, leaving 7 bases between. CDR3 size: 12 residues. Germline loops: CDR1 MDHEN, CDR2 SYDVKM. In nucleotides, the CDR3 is TGTGCCAGCAGTTCCAATCACTACGAGCAGTACTTC. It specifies CASSSNHYEQYF.

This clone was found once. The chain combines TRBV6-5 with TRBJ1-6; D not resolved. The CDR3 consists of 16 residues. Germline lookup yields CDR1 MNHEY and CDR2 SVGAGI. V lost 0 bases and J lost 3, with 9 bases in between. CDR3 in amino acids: CASSYSRQFYNSPLHF. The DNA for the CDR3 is TGTGCCAGCAGTTACTCGAGGCAGTTCTATAATTCACCCCTCCACTTT.

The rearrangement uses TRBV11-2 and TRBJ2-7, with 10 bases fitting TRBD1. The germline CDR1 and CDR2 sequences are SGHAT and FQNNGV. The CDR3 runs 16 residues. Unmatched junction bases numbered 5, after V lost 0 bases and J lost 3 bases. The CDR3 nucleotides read TGTGCCAGCAGCTTAGATACGCGGACAGGGGGCTACGAGCAGTACTTC. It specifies CASSLDTRTGGYEQYF.

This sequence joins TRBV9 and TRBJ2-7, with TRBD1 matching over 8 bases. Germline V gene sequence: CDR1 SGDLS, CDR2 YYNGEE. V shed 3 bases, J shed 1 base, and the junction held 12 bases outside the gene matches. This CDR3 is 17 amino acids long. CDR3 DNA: TGTGCCAGCAGCGCGCAAGCGACAGGGGTAGGATCCTACGAGCAGTACTTC. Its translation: CASSAQATGVGSYEQYF.

CDR3 nucleotide sequence: TGCGCCAGCAGCTTGCCTAGCGGGAGCGCGGGCAATGAGCAGTTCTTC. Its protein is CASSLPSGSAGNEQFF. The J gene is TRBJ2-1, the V gene TRBV5-1; 10 nucleotides agree with TRBD2. CDR3 length equals 16 residues. Germline loops: CDR1 SGHRS, CDR2 YFSETQ. J was trimmed by 6 bases and V by 1 base; bases with no gene match: 7.

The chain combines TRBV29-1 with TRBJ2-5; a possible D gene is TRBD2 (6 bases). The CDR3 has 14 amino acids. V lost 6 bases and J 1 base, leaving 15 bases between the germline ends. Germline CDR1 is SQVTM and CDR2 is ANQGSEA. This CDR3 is CSVPTGGVQETQYF. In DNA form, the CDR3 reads TGCAGCGTGCCCACCGGAGGGGTCCAAGAGACCCAGTACTTC.

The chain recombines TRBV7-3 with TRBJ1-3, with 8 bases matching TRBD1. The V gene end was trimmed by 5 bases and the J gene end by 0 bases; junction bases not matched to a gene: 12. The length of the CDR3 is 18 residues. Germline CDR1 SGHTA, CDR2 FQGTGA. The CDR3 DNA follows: TGTGCCAGCAGCGTTAATCAGGGGGCGTTCTTCTCTGGAAACACCATATATTTT. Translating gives CASSVNQGAFFSGNTIYF. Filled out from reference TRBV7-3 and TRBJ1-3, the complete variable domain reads GAGVSQTPSNKVTEKGKYVELRCDPISGHTALYWYRQSLGQGPEFLIYFQGTGAADDSGLPNDRFFAVRPEGSVSTLKIQRTERGDSAVYLCASSVNQGAFFSGNTIYFGEGSWLTVV.

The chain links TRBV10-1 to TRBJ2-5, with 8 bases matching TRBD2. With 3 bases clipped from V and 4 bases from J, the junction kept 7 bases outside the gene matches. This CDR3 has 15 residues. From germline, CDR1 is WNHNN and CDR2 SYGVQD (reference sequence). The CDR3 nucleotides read TGCGCCAGCAGTGATCCTGGGGCGGGAGGAGAGACCCAGTACTTC. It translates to CASSDPGAGGETQYF.

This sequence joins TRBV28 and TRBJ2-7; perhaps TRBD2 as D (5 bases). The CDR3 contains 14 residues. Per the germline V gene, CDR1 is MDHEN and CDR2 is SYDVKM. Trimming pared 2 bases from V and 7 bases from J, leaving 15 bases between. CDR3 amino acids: CASSLDGVTGEQYF. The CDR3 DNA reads TGTGCCAGCAGTTTAGACGGCGTCACGGGGGAGCAGTACTTC.

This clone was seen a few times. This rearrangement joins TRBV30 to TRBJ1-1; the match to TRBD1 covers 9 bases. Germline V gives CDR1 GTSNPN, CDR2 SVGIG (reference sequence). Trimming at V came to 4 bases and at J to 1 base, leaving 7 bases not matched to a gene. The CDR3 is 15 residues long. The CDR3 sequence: CAWIPGTGPNTEAFF. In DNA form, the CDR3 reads TGTGCCTGGATTCCCGGGACAGGGCCGAACACTGAAGCTTTCTTT.